Shown below are 11 T cell receptor beta chains from a single sample sequenced in a study of T-cell reconstitution after alpha-beta-depleted transplantation in children. Unique molecular identifiers were used to barcode this TCRbeta library. One entry per CDR3 protein results from TCRdb running MiXCR on the PCR reads. The sample carries about 980,000 distinct CDR3 sequences, 25% to 30% recorded once. The sequencing here drew on PBMCs, mostly from graft donor cells, taken 360 days after TCRalphabeta/CD19-depleted stem cell transplant. Every receptor here comes from a boy under two years old who had a stem cell transplant for SCID, so the T cells may come from the graft donor.

This clonotype was counted a few times. The J gene is TRBJ2-1, the V gene TRBV7-9; 12 bases are shared with TRBD2. This CDR3 has 16 residues. CDR1 SEHNR and CDR2 FQNEAQ come from the germline V gene (reference sequence). V lost 5 bases, J lost 6 bases, and 8 bases stayed unmatched. DNA of the CDR3: TGTGCCAGCAGCACCTCAGGACTAGCGGGGATCAATGAGCAGTTCTTC. It translates to CASSTSGLAGINEQFF.

This clonotype was observed a handful of times. The CDR3 loop is CSATGLGIYEQYF. The CDR3 nucleotides are TGCAGTGCTACCGGTTTGGGGATTTACGAGCAGTACTTC. The rearrangement joins TRBV20-1 to TRBJ2-7, with D unclear. Between the trimmed V and J ends, which lost 4 bases and 4 bases, there was a span of 14 bases. CDR1 and CDR2 from the germline V gene are DFQATT and SNEGSKA (reference sequence). This CDR3 comprises 13 residues.

This clonotype was counted a few times. The chain employs TRBV12-3 or TRBV12-4 and TRBJ2-5, with 14 bases lining up with TRBD2. The CDR3 has 17 residues. With V trimmed by 5 bases and J by 5 bases, 10 bases remained unmatched. CDR3 nucleotide sequence: TGTGCCAGCAGTCCGGGACTAGCGGGGGCCTTAGAGGAGACCCAGTACTTC. Translation gives CASSPGLAGALEETQYF.

This clonotype has ten or more counts. The chain links TRBV20-1 to TRBJ2-7; D possibly corresponds to TRBD1 (5 bases). V dropped 3 bases and J dropped 3 bases, with 9 bases sitting between them. The CDR3 covers 12 residues. Germline CDR1 DFQATT, CDR2 SNEGSKA (reference sequence). The CDR3 bases are TGCAGTGCTAGTGGGCAGGGCTACGAGCAGTACTTC. This gives the protein CSASGQGYEQYF.

CDR3: CASSLEGRPEQYF. The CDR3 DNA sequence: TGCGCCAGCAGCTTGGAAGGCAGGCCCGAGCAGTACTTC. V usage is TRBV5-1 and J usage is TRBJ2-7; D is undetermined. Germline lookup yields CDR1 SGHRS and CDR2 YFSETQ. Trimming removed 0 bases at V and 6 bases at J, with 10 bases between. The CDR3 runs 13 residues. The full variable domain, with the rest looked up from reference TRBV5-1 and TRBJ2-7, is KAGVTQTPRYLIKTRGQQVTLSCSPISGHRSVSWYQQTPGQGLQFLFEYFSETQRNKGNFPGRFSGRQFSNSRSEMNVSTLELGDSALYLCASSLEGRPEQYFGPGTRLTVT.

This clonotype was detected a few times. A read error may account for a junction end that differs from germline. J is TRBJ2-7 and V is TRBV2; 7 bases fit TRBD2. Germline lookup yields CDR1 SNHLY and CDR2 FYNNEI. This CDR3 spans 16 amino acids. CDR3 bases: TGTGCCAGCAGGGAAGAGGGTGCTAGCGGTGCCTACGAGCAGTACTTC. Translating it yields CASREEGASGAYEQYF.

The chain employs TRBV6-5 and TRBJ2-7, with TRBD2 as a possible D gene (5 bases). The CDR3 runs 15 residues. V was trimmed by 1 base and J by 3 bases, leaving 13 bases between them. Germline CDR1 is MNHEY and CDR2 is SVGAGI. DNA of the CDR3: TGTGCCAGCAGTTACTATCCGGGGAGAGACTACGAGCAGTACTTC. Amino acids: CASSYYPGRDYEQYF.

This clonotype was seen a handful of times. This rearrangement joins TRBV5-1 to TRBJ2-7; maybe TRBD1 (7 bases). Trimming cost V 8 bases and J 7 bases, with 10 bases left between them. The CDR3 totals 10 residues. Germline V gene data show CDR1 as SGHRS and CDR2 as YFSETQ. This CDR3 is CARSGGEQYF. The CDR3 DNA reads TGCGCCAGGTCAGGGGGGGAGCAGTACTTC. Full variable domain (outside the CDR3, taken from reference TRBV5-1 and TRBJ2-7): KAGVTQTPRYLIKTRGQQVTLSCSPISGHRSVSWYQQTPGQGLQFLFEYFSETQRNKGNFPGRFSGRQFSNSRSEMNVSTLELGDSALYLCARSGGEQYFGPGTRLTVT.

The gene calls are TRBV12-3 or TRBV12-4 and TRBJ2-2; no clear D gene. Trimming shortened V by 11 bases and J by 1 base, and 8 bases separated the two germline ends. This CDR3 region has 12 residues. Written as DNA, the CDR3 is TGTGCCTGCAAGATGAACACCGGGGAGCTGTTTTTT. Amino acid sequence: CACKMNTGELFF.

This clonotype was seen more than once but under ten times. The V call is TRBV29-1, the J call TRBJ2-5; 10 positions match TRBD1. The CDR3 contains 13 residues. Looked up from germline, CDR1 is SQVTM and CDR2 is ANQGSEA. The V segment lost 1 base and the J segment 5 bases; nucleotides outside the gene matches: 1. The CDR3 nucleotides read TGCAGCGTTGAAGGACAGGGGGCGGAGACCCAGTACTTC. It is translated as CSVEGQGAETQYF.

This rearrangement joins TRBV9 to TRBJ2-2, with D perhaps TRBD1 (5 bases). The CDR3 consists of 14 residues. The ends were cut back, 2 bases at V and 5 bases at J, with 10 bases in the middle. Germline CDR1 SGDLS, CDR2 YYNGEE. The CDR3 reads CASSVTGVTGELFF. The CDR3 DNA sequence: TGTGCCAGCAGCGTCACAGGCGTAACCGGGGAGCTGTTTTTT.